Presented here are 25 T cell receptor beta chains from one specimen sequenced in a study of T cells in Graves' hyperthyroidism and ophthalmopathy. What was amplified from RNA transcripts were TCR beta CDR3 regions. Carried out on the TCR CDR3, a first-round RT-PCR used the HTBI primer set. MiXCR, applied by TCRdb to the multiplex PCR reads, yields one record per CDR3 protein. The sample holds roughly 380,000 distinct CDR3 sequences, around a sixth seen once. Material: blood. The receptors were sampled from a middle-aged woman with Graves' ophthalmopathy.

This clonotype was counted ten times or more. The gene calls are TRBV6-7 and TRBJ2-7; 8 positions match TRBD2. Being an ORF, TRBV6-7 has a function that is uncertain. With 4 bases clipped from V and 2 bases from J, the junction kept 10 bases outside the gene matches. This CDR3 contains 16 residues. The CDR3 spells CASSFGSGSNPYEQYF. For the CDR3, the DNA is TGTGCCAGCAGTTTTGGGAGCGGGAGTAATCCCTACGAGCAGTACTTC.

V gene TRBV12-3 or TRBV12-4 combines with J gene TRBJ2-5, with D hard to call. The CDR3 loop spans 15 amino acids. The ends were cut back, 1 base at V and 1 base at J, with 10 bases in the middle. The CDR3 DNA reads TGTGCCAGCAGTTTAGTTAGTCAGTCCCAAGAGACCCAGTACTTC. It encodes CASSLVSQSQETQYF.

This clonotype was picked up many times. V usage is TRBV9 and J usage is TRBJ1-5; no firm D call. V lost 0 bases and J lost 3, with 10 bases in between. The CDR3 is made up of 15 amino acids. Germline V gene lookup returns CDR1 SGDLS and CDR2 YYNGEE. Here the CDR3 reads CASSVGGLINQPQHF. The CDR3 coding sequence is TGTGCCAGCAGCGTAGGTGGACTGATCAATCAGCCCCAGCATTTT. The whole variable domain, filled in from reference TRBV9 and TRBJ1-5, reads DSGVTQTPKHLITATGQRVTLRCSPRSGDLSVYWYQQSLDQGLQFLIQYYNGEERAKGNILERFSAQQFPDLHSELNLSSLELGDSALYFCASSVGGLINQPQHFGDGTRLSIL.

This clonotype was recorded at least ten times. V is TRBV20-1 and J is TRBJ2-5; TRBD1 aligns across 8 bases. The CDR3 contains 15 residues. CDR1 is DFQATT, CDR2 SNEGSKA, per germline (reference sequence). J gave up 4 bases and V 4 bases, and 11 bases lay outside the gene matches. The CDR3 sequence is CSATPDRGVGETQYF. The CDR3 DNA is TGCAGTGCTACCCCTGACAGGGGCGTAGGAGAGACCCAGTACTTC.

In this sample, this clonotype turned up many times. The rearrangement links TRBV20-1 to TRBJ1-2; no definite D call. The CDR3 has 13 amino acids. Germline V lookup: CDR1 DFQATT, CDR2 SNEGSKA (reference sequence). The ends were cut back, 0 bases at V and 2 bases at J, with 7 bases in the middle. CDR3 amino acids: CSARDRVNYGYTF. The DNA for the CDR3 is TGCAGTGCTAGAGACAGAGTGAACTATGGCTACACCTTC.

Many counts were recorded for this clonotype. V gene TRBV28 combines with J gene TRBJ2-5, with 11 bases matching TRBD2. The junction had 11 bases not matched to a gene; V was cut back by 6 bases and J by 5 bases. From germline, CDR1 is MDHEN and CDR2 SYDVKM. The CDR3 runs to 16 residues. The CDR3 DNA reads TGTGCCAGCAGCCCACTAGCGGGAGCGGCCTTTGAGACCCAGTACTTC. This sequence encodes CASSPLAGAAFETQYF.

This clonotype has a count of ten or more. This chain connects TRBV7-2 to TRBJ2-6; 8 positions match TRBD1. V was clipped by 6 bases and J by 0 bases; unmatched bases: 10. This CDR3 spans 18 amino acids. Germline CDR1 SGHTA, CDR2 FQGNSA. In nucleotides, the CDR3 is TGTGCCAGCAGACGTGGACAGGGCATTCCCTCTGGGGCCAACGTCCTGACTTTC. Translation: CASRRGQGIPSGANVLTF. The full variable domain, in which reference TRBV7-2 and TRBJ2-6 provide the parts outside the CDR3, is GAGVSQSPSNKVTEKGKDVELRCDPISGHTALYWYRQSLGQGLEFLIYFQGNSAPDKSGLPSDRFSAERTGGSVSTLTIQRTQQEDSAVYLCASRRGQGIPSGANVLTFGAGSRLTVL.

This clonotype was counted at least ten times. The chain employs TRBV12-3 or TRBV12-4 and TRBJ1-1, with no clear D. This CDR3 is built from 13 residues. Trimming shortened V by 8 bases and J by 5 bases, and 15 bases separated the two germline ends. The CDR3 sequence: CASRKGIGTEAFF. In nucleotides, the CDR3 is TGTGCCAGCCGGAAGGGAATTGGGACTGAAGCTTTCTTT.

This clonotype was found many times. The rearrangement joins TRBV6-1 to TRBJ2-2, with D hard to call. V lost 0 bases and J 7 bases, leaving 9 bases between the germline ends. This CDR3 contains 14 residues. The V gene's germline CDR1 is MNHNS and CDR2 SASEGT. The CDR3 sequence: CASSEAGKNGELFF. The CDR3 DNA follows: TGTGCCAGCAGTGAAGCGGGAAAGAACGGGGAGCTGTTTTTT.

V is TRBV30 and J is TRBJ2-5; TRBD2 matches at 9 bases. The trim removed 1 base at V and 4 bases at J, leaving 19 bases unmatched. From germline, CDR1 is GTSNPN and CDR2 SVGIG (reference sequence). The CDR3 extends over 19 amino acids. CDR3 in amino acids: CAWSGLRISSGTSRETQYF. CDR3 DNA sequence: TGTGCCTGGAGTGGACTTAGAATCTCATCCGGGACTAGCAGAGAGACCCAGTACTTC.

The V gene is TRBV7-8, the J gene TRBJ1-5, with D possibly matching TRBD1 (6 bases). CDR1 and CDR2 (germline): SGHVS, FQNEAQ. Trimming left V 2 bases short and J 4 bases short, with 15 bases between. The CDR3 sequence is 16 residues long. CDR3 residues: CASSLYRAGANQPQHF. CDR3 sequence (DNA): TGTGCCAGCAGCTTATATCGGGCGGGGGCTAATCAGCCCCAGCATTTT.

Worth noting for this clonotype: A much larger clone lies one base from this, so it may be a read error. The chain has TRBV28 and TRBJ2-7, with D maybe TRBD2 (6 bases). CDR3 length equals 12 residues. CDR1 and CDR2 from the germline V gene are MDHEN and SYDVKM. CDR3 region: CASGFTGVEQYF. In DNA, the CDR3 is TGTGCCAGCGGTTTCACGGGGGTAGAGCAGTACTTC.

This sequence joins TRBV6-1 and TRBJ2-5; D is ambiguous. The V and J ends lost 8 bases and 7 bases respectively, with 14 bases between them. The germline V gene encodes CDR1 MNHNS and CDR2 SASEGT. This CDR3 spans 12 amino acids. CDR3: CASLGPPGTQYF. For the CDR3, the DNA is TGTGCCAGCTTAGGACCCCCCGGGACCCAGTACTTC.

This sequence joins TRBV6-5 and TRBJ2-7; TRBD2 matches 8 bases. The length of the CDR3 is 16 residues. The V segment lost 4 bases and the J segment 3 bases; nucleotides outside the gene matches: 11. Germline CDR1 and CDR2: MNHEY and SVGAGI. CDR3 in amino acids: CASSSKLSGSGYEQYF. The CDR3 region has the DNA TGTGCCAGCAGTTCCAAACTCAGCGGGAGCGGCTACGAGCAGTACTTC.

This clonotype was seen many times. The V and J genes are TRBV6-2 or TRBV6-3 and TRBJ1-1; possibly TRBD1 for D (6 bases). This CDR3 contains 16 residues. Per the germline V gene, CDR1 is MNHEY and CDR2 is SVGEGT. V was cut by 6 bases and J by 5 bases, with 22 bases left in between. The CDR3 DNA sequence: TGTGCCAGCAGCCAACCGGGACATCCAAGACGGACTGAAGCTTTCTTT. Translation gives CASSQPGHPRRTEAFF.

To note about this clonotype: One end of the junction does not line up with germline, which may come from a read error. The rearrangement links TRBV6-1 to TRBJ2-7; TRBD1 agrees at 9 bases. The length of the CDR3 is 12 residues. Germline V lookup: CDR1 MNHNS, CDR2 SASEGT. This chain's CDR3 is CASMDRGYEQCF. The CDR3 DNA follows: TGTGCCAGCATGGACAGGGGCTACGAGCAGTGCTTC.

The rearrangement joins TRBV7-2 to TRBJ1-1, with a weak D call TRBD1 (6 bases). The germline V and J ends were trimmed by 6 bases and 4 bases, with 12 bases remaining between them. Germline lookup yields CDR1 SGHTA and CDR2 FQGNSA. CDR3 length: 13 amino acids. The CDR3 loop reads CASRRDTGTEAFF. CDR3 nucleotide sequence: TGTGCCAGCAGGAGGGACACTGGCACTGAAGCTTTCTTT. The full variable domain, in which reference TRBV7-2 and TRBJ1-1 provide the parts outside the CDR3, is GAGVSQSPSNKVTEKGKDVELRCDPISGHTALYWYRQSLGQGLEFLIYFQGNSAPDKSGLPSDRFSAERTGGSVSTLTIQRTQQEDSAVYLCASRRDTGTEAFFGQGTRLTVV.

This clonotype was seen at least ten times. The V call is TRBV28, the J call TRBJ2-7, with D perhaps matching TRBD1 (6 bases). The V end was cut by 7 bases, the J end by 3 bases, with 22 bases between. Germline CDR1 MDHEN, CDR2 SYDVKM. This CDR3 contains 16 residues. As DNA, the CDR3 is TGTGCCAGCAAAGAACAGGGTACACACGATTTCTACGAGCAGTACTTC. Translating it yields CASKEQGTHDFYEQYF.

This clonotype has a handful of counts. CDR3 amino acids: CASRPRGVTEAFF. The CDR3 DNA follows: TGTGCCAGCAGACCCCGGGGGGTCACTGAAGCTTTCTTT. The V and J genes are TRBV6-1 and TRBJ1-1, with TRBD1 as a possible D gene (5 bases). The CDR3 length is 13 residues. Germline V gene sequence: CDR1 MNHNS, CDR2 SASEGT. Trimming took off 6 bases at V and 4 bases at J, with 12 bases between the two ends.

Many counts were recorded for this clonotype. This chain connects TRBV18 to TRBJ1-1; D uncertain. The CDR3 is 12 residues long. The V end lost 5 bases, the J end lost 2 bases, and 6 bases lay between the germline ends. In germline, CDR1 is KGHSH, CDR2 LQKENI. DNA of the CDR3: TGTGCCAGCTCATCCATTAACACTGAAGCTTTCTTT. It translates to CASSSINTEAFF. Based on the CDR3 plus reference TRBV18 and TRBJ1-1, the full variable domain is NAGVMQNPRHLVRRRGQEARLRCSPMKGHSHVYWYRQLPEEGLKFMVYLQKENIIDESGMPKERFSAEFPKEGPSILRIQQVVRGDSAAYFCASSSINTEAFFGQGTRLTVV.

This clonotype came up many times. The CDR3 sequence is CATERGIGQPQHF. As DNA, the CDR3 is TGTGCCACCGAGAGGGGGATAGGTCAGCCCCAGCATTTT. The chain has TRBV19 and TRBJ1-5, with D tentatively TRBD1 (6 bases). The germline V and J ends were trimmed by 10 bases and 6 bases, with 16 bases remaining between them. The germline CDR1 and CDR2 sequences are LNHDA and SQIVND (reference sequence). The CDR3 contains 13 residues.

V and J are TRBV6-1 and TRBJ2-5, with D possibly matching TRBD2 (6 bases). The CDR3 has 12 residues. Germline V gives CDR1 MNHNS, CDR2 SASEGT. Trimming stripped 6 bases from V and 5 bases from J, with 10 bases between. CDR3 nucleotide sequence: TGTGCCAGCAGCGGGAGTCAGGAGACCCAGTACTTC. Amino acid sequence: CASSGSQETQYF.

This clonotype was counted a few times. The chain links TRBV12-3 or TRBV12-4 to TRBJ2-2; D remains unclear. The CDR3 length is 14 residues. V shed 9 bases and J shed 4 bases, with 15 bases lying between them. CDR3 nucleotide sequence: TGTGCCAGTTCGTCTTGGCAGACCACCGGGGAGCTGTTTTTT. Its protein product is CASSSWQTTGELFF.

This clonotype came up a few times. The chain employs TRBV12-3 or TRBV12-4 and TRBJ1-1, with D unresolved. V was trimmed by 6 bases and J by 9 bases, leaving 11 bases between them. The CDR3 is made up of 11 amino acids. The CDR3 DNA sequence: TGTGCCAGCAGCGACCGAGGGAAAGCTTTCTTT. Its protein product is CASSDRGKAFF.

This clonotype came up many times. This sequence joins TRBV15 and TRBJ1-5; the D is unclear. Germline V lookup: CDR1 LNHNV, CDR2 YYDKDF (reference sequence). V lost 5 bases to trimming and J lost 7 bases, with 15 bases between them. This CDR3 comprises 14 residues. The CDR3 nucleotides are TGTGCCACCAGCTCCCAAGGGCGGGAACAGCCCCAGCATTTT. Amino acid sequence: CATSSQGREQPQHF.